This passage covers 18 T cell receptor beta chains from one sample sequenced in a study of blood T cell repertoires in COVID-19. Profiling relied on immunoSEQ multiplex PCR, and the TCRdb table lists in-frame clones only, not all of them. The repertoire holds about 25,000 clones, with over 70% as singletons. Sample: peripheral blood. These receptors all stem from a man aged 45 to 65 with active or convalescent COVID-19.

The chain uses TRBV11-3 and TRBJ2-7; 7 nucleotides line up with TRBD2. The germline V gene has CDR1 SGHNT and CDR2 YENEEA. The CDR3 sequence is 15 residues long. V lost 1 base, J lost 3 bases, and 6 bases stayed unmatched. CDR3 loop: CASSLGAGVGYEQYF. The CDR3 bases are TGTGCCAGCAGCTTAGGCGCGGGGGTAGGCTACGAGCAGTACTTC.

V and J are TRBV12-5 and TRBJ1-5, with D possibly matching TRBD1 (5 bases). The V gene lost 0 bases and the J gene lost 3 bases, with 21 bases spanning the gap. The germline CDR1 and CDR2 sequences are LGHNT and FRNRAP. CDR3 length: 19 residues. CDR3 amino acids: CASGLVGTRGPTINQPQHF. The CDR3 nucleotides are TGTGCTAGTGGTTTGGTAGGTACGCGGGGCCCAACGATCAATCAGCCCCAGCATTTT.

The chain joins TRBV6-5 to TRBJ2-1; D remains unclear. V gave up 6 bases and J gave up 4 bases, with 13 bases separating them. The CDR3 has 14 residues. CDR1 and CDR2 (germline): MNHEY, SVGAGI. CDR3 residues: CASSDLGPYNEQFF. The CDR3 bases are TGTGCCAGCAGCGATTTGGGCCCTTACAATGAGCAGTTCTTC.

The chain couples TRBV14 to TRBJ2-5; 8 positions match TRBD2. Unmatched junction bases numbered 5, after V lost 2 bases and J lost 0 bases. The CDR3 totals 16 residues. Germline CDR1 and CDR2: SGHDN and FVKESK. The CDR3 protein is CASSQYTGGHQETQYF. The CDR3 DNA follows: TGTGCCAGCAGCCAATACACGGGGGGGCACCAAGAGACCCAGTACTTC.

V is TRBV7-9 and J is TRBJ1-2; no clear D. CDR1 is SEHNR, CDR2 FQNEAQ, per germline (reference sequence). CDR3 length: 15 amino acids. V shed 1 base and J shed 7 bases, with 16 bases lying between them. CDR3 nucleotides: TGTGCCAGCAGCTTAGACGAGCGCCTGTCGGTTGGCTACACCTTC. Amino acid sequence: CASSLDERLSVGYTF.

The chain carries TRBV6-1 and TRBJ2-5, with D possibly TRBD2 on 6 matching bases. This CDR3 comprises 15 residues. Trimming left V 0 bases short and J 1 base short, with 9 bases between. Germline-derived CDR1 and CDR2 are MNHNS and SASEGT. CDR3 bases: TGTGCCAGCAGTGAAGCATGGGGGGTCCAAGAGACCCAGTACTTC. Translating gives CASSEAWGVQETQYF.

The V gene is TRBV27, the J gene TRBJ2-1, with D possibly being TRBD2 (6 bases). Germline V gene lookup returns CDR1 MNHEY and CDR2 SMNVEV (reference sequence). The CDR3 loop spans 14 amino acids. V lost 5 bases, J lost 8 bases, and 16 bases lay in between. The CDR3 region has the DNA TGTGCCAGCAGTCCGCGTTCGCGGGGCGATGAGCAGTTCTTC. Translated, it gives CASSPRSRGDEQFF.

The chain recombines TRBV7-9 with TRBJ1-3; a possible D gene is TRBD1 (5 bases). Trimming stripped 4 bases from V and 8 bases from J, with 9 bases between. The germline V gene encodes CDR1 SEHNR and CDR2 FQNEAQ (reference sequence). CDR3 length: 12 residues. Here the CDR3 DNA reads TGTGCCAGCAGCTCCCAGGGATACACCATATATTTT. This encodes CASSSQGYTIYF.

The chain links TRBV7-6 to TRBJ2-7, with 7 bases fitting TRBD1. The CDR3 runs to 15 residues. J was trimmed by 3 bases and V by 1 base; bases with no gene match: 6. Germline values: CDR1 SGHVS, CDR2 FNYEAQ. The CDR3 here is CASSLGPGTDYEQYF. CDR3 sequence (DNA): TGTGCCAGCAGCTTAGGCCCCGGGACAGACTACGAGCAGTACTTC.

This clone was counted a single time. The CDR3 bases are TGTGCCAGCAGTTACCGGGACAGTGGCACAGATACGCAGTATTTT. This translates into CASSYRDSGTDTQYF. V gene TRBV28 combines with J gene TRBJ2-3, with 7 bases matching TRBD1. V trimming: 4 bases; J trimming: 1 base; junction bases outside the gene matches: 5. The CDR3 sequence is 15 residues long. Germline V gene data show CDR1 as MDHEN and CDR2 as SYDVKM.

This clone was recorded a few times. The chain carries TRBV29-1 and TRBJ1-2, with 7 bases fitting TRBD1. V lost 6 bases and J lost 0; bases outside the gene matches: 4. The CDR3 is made up of 13 amino acids. Germline V gene lookup returns CDR1 SQVTM and CDR2 ANQGSEA. In DNA, the CDR3 is TGCAGCGTAAGGACAGGAACTAACTATGGCTACACCTTC. The encoded protein is CSVRTGTNYGYTF.

The chain combines TRBV5-1 with TRBJ2-3; 9 bases agree with TRBD2. Germline lookup yields CDR1 SGHRS and CDR2 YFSETQ. The CDR3 loop spans 14 amino acids. The trim removed 2 bases at V and 6 bases at J, leaving 4 bases unmatched. CDR3 amino acids: CASSFSGSRDTQYF. The CDR3 DNA sequence: TGCGCCAGCAGCTTTAGCGGGAGCCGGGATACGCAGTATTTT.

V usage is TRBV12-3 or TRBV12-4 and J usage is TRBJ1-1, with D unclear. This CDR3 region has 13 residues. V was pared by 6 bases and J by 0 bases, with 8 bases between. The CDR3 nucleotides read TGTGCCAGCAGCCCTATTATGAACACTGAAGCTTTCTTT. It yields the protein CASSPIMNTEAFF.

The rearrangement joins TRBV6-5 to TRBJ1-2, with a tentative D call TRBD1 (6 bases). V shed 4 bases and J shed 5 bases, with 17 bases lying between them. Germline V gene data show CDR1 as MNHEY and CDR2 as SVGAGI. This CDR3 has 15 residues. The DNA of the CDR3 is TGTGCCAGCAGTTCAACCGGGGGGGCCCTGTATGGCTACACCTTC. This encodes CASSSTGGALYGYTF.

J is TRBJ1-2 and V is TRBV7-9; no clear D gene. The CDR3 length is 15 residues. V gave up 1 base and J gave up 2 bases, with 11 bases separating them. Germline-derived CDR1 and CDR2 are SEHNR and FQNEAQ (reference sequence). The CDR3 here is CASSLGAETNYGYTF. The CDR3, as DNA: TGTGCCAGCAGCTTAGGTGCAGAAACCAACTATGGCTACACCTTC.

This rearrangement joins TRBV5-4 to TRBJ2-7; tentatively, D is TRBD1 (8 bases). V was pared by 3 bases and J by 4 bases, with 14 bases between. CDR3 size: 14 residues. Germline CDR1 is SGHNT and CDR2 is YYREEE (reference sequence). The CDR3 nucleotides read TGTGCCAGCAGCTCAAAACAGGGGGGGTACGAGCAGTACTTC. As protein: CASSSKQGGYEQYF.

This chain links TRBV5-1 with TRBJ1-1; 11 nucleotides match TRBD1. The CDR3 length is 16 residues. V shed 5 bases and J 2 bases; nucleotides not matched to a gene: 8. Germline V gene lookup returns CDR1 SGHRS and CDR2 YFSETQ. The CDR3 reads CASSPGTGGFNTEAFF. CDR3 sequence (DNA): TGCGCCAGCAGTCCCGGGACAGGGGGTTTTAACACTGAAGCTTTCTTT.

J is TRBJ2-1 and V is TRBV3-1 (or the pseudogene TRBV3-2), with 11 bases fitting TRBD2. J was trimmed by 2 bases and V by 6 bases; bases with no gene match: 6. The germline gives CDR1 LGHDT, CDR2 YNNKEL (reference sequence). The CDR3 length is 16 residues. This CDR3 is CASRHLAGGTYNEQFF. CDR3 DNA: TGTGCCAGCAGGCACCTAGCGGGAGGAACCTACAATGAGCAGTTCTTC.